This T cell receptor (beta chain) is from a study of blood T cell repertoires in COVID-19. Overall study context: Donors in the United States, Italy and Spain gave samples during acute or convalescent COVID-19. The cDNA or gDNA used as material had been derived from T cells, B-cell-depleted T cells, or PBMCs.

This clone showed up just a few times. How the authors handled the data: Reference gene primers were amplified, and this amplification served to estimate nucleated cell counts. Libraries were prepared by immunoSEQ multiplex PCR; TCRdb keeps only in-frame clonotypes and omits some of them. D and trimming come from the DNA, and the V and J calls and clone size come from that table. Among roughly 300,000 clones, roughly 82% were seen once, and the ten largest hold 1.6%. Unmatched junction bases numbered 7, after V lost 4 bases and J lost 2 bases. CDR1 is PRHDT, CDR2 FYEKMQ, per germline (reference sequence). CDR3 length equals 15 residues.

This clonotype was sampled from a woman between 50 and 59 years old with acute or convalescent COVID-19. The sequenced sample was peripheral blood. The chain is built from TRBV13 and TRBJ2-7; 8 bases are a match to TRBD2. The CDR3 loop reads CASSSGTSLAYEQYF. In nucleotides, the CDR3 is TGTGCCAGCAGCTCGGGGACTAGTCTGGCCTACGAGCAGTACTTC.